This T cell receptor (beta chain) originates from a study of T cell clones after liver transplantation. Across the whole study: Apart from three HCV-positive recipients, transplants were for non-autoimmune, non-viral reasons.

TCRdb keeps only in-frame clones here, not all; method: immunoSEQ multiplex PCR. The sample has tens of thousands of clones; 70% are singletons. With respect to this clone: Its antigen is unidentified.

Germline CDR1 and CDR2: MDHEN and SYDVKM. CDR3 length equals 14 residues. With V trimmed by 11 bases and J by 5 bases, 7 bases remained unmatched. Study findings and constraints: A larger donor-reactive than third-party decline suggested partial antigen-specific deletion.

The rearrangement uses TRBV28 and TRBJ1-5; 12 bases map to TRBD1. The sequence was obtained from a human patient who received a liver transplant. The graft donor may have contributed some T cells. Sequences were derived from CD4+ T cells from blood, sampled at the roughly 16-month timepoint. CDR3 coding DNA: TGTGCCGGCGCCGGGACAGGGGGCTATCAGCCCCAGCATTTT. Amino acid sequence: CAGAGTGGYQPQHF. Full variable domain (outside the CDR3, taken from reference TRBV28 and TRBJ1-5): DVKVTQSSRYLVKRTGEKVFLECVQDMDHENMFWYRQDPGLGLRLIYFSYDVKMKEKGDIPEGYSVSREKKERFSLILESASTNQTSMYLCAGAGTGGYQPQHFGDGTRLSIL.